The source of this T cell receptor beta chain is a study of molecular identifiers for immune sequencing clone quantification. TCRdb reprocessed the PCR reads via MiXCR and lists one record per CDR3 protein. The data show tens of thousands of distinct CDR3 sequences, 25% seen once. This clonotype was detected ten times or more. Germline lookup yields CDR1 SNHLY and CDR2 FYNNEI. V dropped 6 bases and J dropped 4 bases, with 12 bases sitting between them. The CDR3 is 13 residues long. This chain joins TRBV2 and TRBJ2-5, with D tentatively TRBD1 or TRBD2 (5 bases each). This clonotype was sampled from a human donor in good health. Some libraries in this study had Jurkat cell RNA spiked in. Sequencing was performed on naive CD8+ T cells from blood, with Jurkat cell RNA spiked in. Subset defined: FACS-sorted CD8+CD4-CCR7+CD45RA+ naive T cells. CDR3 in amino acids: CASRGTPRETQYF. The CDR3 region has the DNA TGTGCCAGCAGGGGGACCCCCCGAGAGACCCAGTACTTC.